The T cell receptor (delta chain) under discussion was sequenced for a study of Vδ1+ human thymocytes. Study outcomes and limitations: Thymic TRG and TRD repertoires appeared highly polyclonal.

Extracted RNA was reverse transcribed into cDNA. Pooled V-gene forward primers with one constant-region reverse primer generated the CDR3 amplicons by multiplex PCR. TCRdb called clones anew from the multiplex PCR reads with CATT. The sample yields about 75,000 delta-chain clones, around 35% seen once. Note on this clone: The antigen remains unidentified.

This CDR3 contains 20 residues. After removal of 0 bases from V and 0 bases from J, the junction contained 13 bases not matched to a gene. The germline V gene encodes CDR1 TSWWSYY and CDR2 QGS. The chain combines TRDV1 with TRDJ1; 10 nucleotides agree with TRDD3. The sequence was obtained from a boy in the first two years of life who had congenital heart surgery. Sequencing was done on a sample of Vdelta1+ gamma-delta thymocytes from the thymus. Subset of the sample: FACS-sorted CD3+ TCRalphabeta- TCRVdelta1+ TCRVdelta2- thymocytes. CDR3 sequence (DNA): TGTGCTCTTGGGGAACTAGATCCGTACTGGGGGATCCCTAACACCGATAAACTCATCTTT. This codes for CALGELDPYWGIPNTDKLIF.